The clone carrying this T cell receptor beta chain was seen more than once but under ten times. Its antigen is currently unknown. TCRdb passed the 5' RACE reads through MiXCR, listing each CDR3 protein once. The table has under 250,000 distinct CDR3 sequences, 15% seen once. The CDR3 contains 9 residues. CDR1 is DFQATT and CDR2 is SNEGSKA in the germline V gene (reference sequence). V was trimmed by 4 bases and J by 6 bases, leaving 3 bases between them. The data are from a study of T-cell memory formation after mild COVID-19. Study information: TCR clusters largely stayed donor specific. Overall study findings and caveats: Contracting CD4+ clones sat mainly in CM and EM; CD8+ in EMRA. Some clones that responded were present in memory (sampled pre-infection), which suggests cross-reactive memory joined. Clones that got smaller from day 15 to 85 had even CD4/CD8, while clones growing later tipped toward CD4+.

Sequenced sample: PBMCs or a T cell subset sorted from them (not recorded which). V and J are TRBV20-1 and TRBJ1-1; D is unclear. This clonotype was obtained from an adult woman who had mild COVID-19 (a few samples of this study predate the infection). Cell type and time point are not known. The CDR3 bases are TGCAGTGCTAACGCTGAAGCTTTCTTT. Translated: CSANAEAFF.